Following are 17 T cell receptor beta chains from one sample sequenced in a study of circulating tumor DNA in untreated peripheral T-cell lymphoma. Produced via immunoSEQ multiplex PCR; TCRdb's table is partial and in-frame only. Here the sample spans about 6,600 clones, roughly 77% being singletons. The sequenced material came from tumor tissue. All receptors come from a human donor with peripheral T-cell lymphoma.

The V gene is TRBV29-1, the J gene TRBJ2-1, with 7 bases that match TRBD1. The CDR3 sequence is 15 residues long. The trim removed 2 bases at V and 2 bases at J, leaving 6 bases unmatched. CDR1 and CDR2 (germline): SQVTM, ANQGSEA. The chain's CDR3 is CSVEFRGMTYNEQFF. The CDR3 DNA reads TGCAGCGTTGAATTCAGGGGGATGACCTACAATGAGCAGTTCTTC.

This clone was observed once. The chain employs TRBV18 and TRBJ2-5; 10 bases agree with TRBD1. V shed 4 bases and J 2 bases; nucleotides not matched to a gene: 4. The CDR3 extends over 15 amino acids. Germline CDR1 reads KGHSH; CDR2 reads LQKENI. DNA for the CDR3: TGTGCCAGCTCACAAGGACAGGGGGTACAAGAGACCCAGTACTTC. Its translation: CASSQGQGVQETQYF.

The chain is built from TRBV29-1 and TRBJ1-1; maybe TRBD1 (5 bases). This CDR3 is 13 amino acids long. The germline V gene encodes CDR1 SQVTM and CDR2 ANQGSEA. The germline V and J ends were trimmed by 0 bases and 5 bases, with 10 bases remaining between them. The CDR3 sequence is CSVEEGTRTEAFF. The DNA of the CDR3 is TGCAGCGTTGAAGAGGGGACGAGGACTGAAGCTTTCTTT.

This clone was counted once. The genes are TRBV6-8 and TRBJ2-1; the D gene is possibly TRBD2 (5 bases). CDR1 and CDR2 from the germline V gene are MNHGY and SAAAGT. The CDR3 consists of 12 residues. V was clipped by 9 bases and J by 9 bases, with 15 bases between them. Written as DNA, the CDR3 is TGTGCCAGTAGCGTAACGACGTTTGAGCAGTTCTTC. Its protein is CASSVTTFEQFF.

The CDR3 protein is CASGRGQGSEQYF. The CDR3 DNA follows: TGTGCCAGCGGACGGGGTCAGGGGTCCGAGCAGTACTTC. This chain joins TRBV6-8 and TRBJ2-7; maybe TRBD1 (6 bases). Germline loops: CDR1 MNHGY, CDR2 SAAAGT. Trimming took 8 bases from V and 6 from J, leaving 17 bases between them. The CDR3 is 13 amino acids.

About this clone: Relative to the germline gene, one junction end is altered; a read error may explain this. The CDR3 region has the DNA TGTGCCAGCAGGCCACCGGACAGGGGTTCCATAAATAACTTC. Translation: CASRPPDRGSINNF. This chain connects TRBV28 to TRBJ2-7, with 9 nucleotides matching TRBD1. CDR3 length equals 14 residues. Per the germline V gene, CDR1 is MDHEN and CDR2 is SYDVKM.

The chain combines TRBV6-7 with TRBJ1-1, with D unresolved. TRBV6-7 is an ORF, and what it does is uncertain. There are 11 residues in the CDR3. With 2 bases removed from V and 6 bases from J, the gap between germline ends came to 4 bases. This CDR3 reads CASSYASEAFF. CDR3 bases: TGTGCCAGCAGTTACGCGTCTGAAGCTTTCTTT.

This clone was seen a handful of times. The V gene is TRBV11-3, the J gene TRBJ2-1, with 7 bases matching TRBD1. CDR1 and CDR2 (germline): SGHNT, YENEEA. This CDR3 spans 15 amino acids. V was pared by 4 bases and J by 2 bases, with 5 bases of the junction left unmatched. The CDR3 DNA sequence: TGTGCCAGCAGCTCCCATCAGGGGGCCTACAATGAGCAGTTCTTC. Protein: CASSSHQGAYNEQFF.

This chain links TRBV29-1 with TRBJ2-4; 13 bases map to TRBD2. V was pared by 6 bases and J by 9 bases, with 11 bases of the junction left unmatched. CDR1 and CDR2 from the germline V gene are SQVTM and ANQGSEA. This CDR3 comprises 15 residues. CDR3 amino acids: CSVKGLAGPYTIQYF. DNA of the CDR3: TGCAGCGTGAAGGGACTAGCGGGGCCGTACACCATTCAGTACTTC. Full variable domain (missing parts from reference TRBV29-1 and TRBJ2-4): SAVISQKPSRDICQRGTSLTIQCQVDSQVTMMFWYRQQPGQSLTLIATANQGSEATYESGFVIDKFPISRPNLTFSTLTVSNMSPEDSSIYLCSVKGLAGPYTIQYFGAGTRLSVL.

This clone showed up just a few times. This chain connects TRBV19 to TRBJ1-5, with no clear D. Trimming stripped 2 bases from V and 1 base from J, with 9 bases between. Per germline, CDR1 LNHDA and CDR2 SQIVND (reference sequence). The CDR3 is 15 residues long. The CDR3 DNA reads TGTGCCAGTAGTATACCCGGGCCAAGCAATCAGCCCCAGCATTTT. Residues: CASSIPGPSNQPQHF.

The chain recombines TRBV2 with TRBJ2-3, with TRBD2 identical over 11 bases. V lost 2 bases and J lost 0; bases outside the gene matches: 7. The CDR3 contains 18 residues. From germline, CDR1 is SNHLY and CDR2 FYNNEI. CDR3 in amino acids: CASSERASGGYSTDTQYF. CDR3 in DNA: TGTGCCAGCAGTGAAAGGGCTAGCGGGGGGTACAGCACAGATACGCAGTATTTT. The full variable domain, rest sourced from reference TRBV2 and TRBJ2-3, is EPEVTQTPSHQVTQMGQEVILRCVPISNHLYFYWYRQILGQKVEFLVSFYNNEISEKSEIFDDQFSVERPDGSNFTLKIRSTKLEDSAMYFCASSERASGGYSTDTQYFGPGTRLTVL.

The chain has TRBV30 and TRBJ1-2, with 7 bases aligning to TRBD1. The CDR3 length is 14 residues. The V gene end was trimmed by 0 bases and the J gene end by 4 bases; junction bases not matched to a gene: 5. From germline, CDR1 is GTSNPN and CDR2 SVGIG (reference sequence). The CDR3 DNA reads as TGTGCCTGGAGTGTTCCGGGACAGTTCTATGGCTACACCTTC. Amino acids: CAWSVPGQFYGYTF.

In this sample, this clone turned up a few times. The chain has TRBV19 and TRBJ1-5, with D possibly matching TRBD1 (6 bases). The CDR3 length is 14 residues. The germline V and J ends were trimmed by 4 bases and 2 bases, with 9 bases remaining between them. Germline V lookup: CDR1 LNHDA, CDR2 SQIVND (reference sequence). The chain's CDR3 is CASSTWGRNQPQHF. Here the CDR3 DNA reads TGTGCCAGTAGTACCTGGGGGCGCAATCAGCCCCAGCATTTT.

Concerning this clone: Being one base from a much bigger clone, this may be a read error. The same CDR3 can be traced to other DNA sequences in this sample. The chain uses TRBV6-8 and TRBJ2-2; D remains ambiguous. Germline V gene data show CDR1 as MNHGY and CDR2 as SAAAGT. This CDR3 spans 14 amino acids. The V gene lost 10 bases and the J gene lost 0 bases, with 12 bases spanning the gap. As DNA, the CDR3 is TGTGCCACCTTGGATACCTCGAACACCGGGGAGCTGTTTTTT. Residues: CATLDTSNTGELFF.

This chain connects TRBV19 to TRBJ1-1; D is ambiguous. Germline V gene sequence: CDR1 LNHDA, CDR2 SQIVND (reference sequence). CDR3 length: 13 amino acids. V shed 5 bases and J shed 0 bases, with 7 bases lying between them. CDR3 in amino acids: CASSSLLNTEAFF. The CDR3 nucleotides read TGTGCCAGTAGTTCCCTATTGAACACTGAAGCTTTCTTT.

This chain joins TRBV6-8 and TRBJ1-3; 9 bases fit TRBD1. The CDR3 is 18 residues long. The V segment lost 0 bases and the J segment 7 bases; nucleotides outside the gene matches: 13. The germline CDR1 and CDR2 sequences are MNHGY and SAAAGT. The CDR3 reads CASSYSIPGQGARNTIYF. For the CDR3, the DNA is TGTGCCAGCAGTTACTCGATCCCGGGACAGGGAGCCCGGAACACCATATATTTT.

This sequence joins TRBV19 and TRBJ2-7; the match to TRBD1 covers 8 bases. The CDR3 runs to 12 residues. V lost 7 bases and J lost 2; bases outside the gene matches: 1. CDR1 and CDR2 from the germline V gene are LNHDA and SQIVND (reference sequence). CDR3 sequence: CASMDRAYEQYF. Written as DNA, the CDR3 is TGTGCCAGTATGGACAGGGCCTACGAGCAGTACTTC.